This T cell receptor (beta chain) was found in a study of cytomegalovirus exposure and HLA in healthy donors. Study outcomes and limitations: Roughly even sequencing depth across donors was the assumption behind the presence/absence analyses.

This clone has only one observation. The antigen remains undetermined. This PCR relied on a set of 60 Vbeta primers and 13 Jbeta primers. Libraries were prepared by immunoSEQ multiplex PCR; TCRdb keeps only in-frame clonotypes and omits some of them. The data contain about 200,000 clones, 75% to 85% of them singletons. The CDR3 is 16 residues long. CDR1 is ENHRY, CDR2 SYGVKD, per germline. After removal of 6 bases from V and 8 bases from J, the junction contained 16 bases not matched to a gene. The TCR originated in a girl aged 5-17 years in good health and CMV-seropositive. The sample taken for sequencing was PBMCs. The chain joins TRBV10-3 to TRBJ2-3; 8 bases map to TRBD2. In DNA, the CDR3 is TGTGCCATCAGGCCCAATCTCGCGGGGGGAGGAGGTACGCAGTATTTT. Residues: CAIRPNLAGGGGTQYF.